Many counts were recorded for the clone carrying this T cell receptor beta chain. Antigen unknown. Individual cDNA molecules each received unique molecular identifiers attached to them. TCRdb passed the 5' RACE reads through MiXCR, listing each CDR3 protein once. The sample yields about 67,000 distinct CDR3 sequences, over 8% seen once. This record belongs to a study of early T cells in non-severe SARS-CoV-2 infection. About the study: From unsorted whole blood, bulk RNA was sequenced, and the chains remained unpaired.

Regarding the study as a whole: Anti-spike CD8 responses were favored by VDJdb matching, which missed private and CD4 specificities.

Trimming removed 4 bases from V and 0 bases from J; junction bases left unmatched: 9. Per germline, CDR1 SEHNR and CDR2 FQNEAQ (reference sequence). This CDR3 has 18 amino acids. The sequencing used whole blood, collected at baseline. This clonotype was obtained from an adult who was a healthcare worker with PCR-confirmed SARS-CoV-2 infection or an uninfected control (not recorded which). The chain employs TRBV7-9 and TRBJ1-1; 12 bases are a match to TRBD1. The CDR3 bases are TGTGCCAGCAGCTCCCCGGGACAGGGGGCGGTTGTGAACACTGAAGCTTTCTTT. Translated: CASSSPGQGAVVNTEAFF.